This T cell receptor beta chain was captured in a study of T cells in Graves' hyperthyroidism and ophthalmopathy. TCR beta CDR3 regions were amplified from RNA. TCR CDR3 underwent first-round RT-PCR with the HTBI primer set. TCRdb re-derived calls from the multiplex PCR reads in MiXCR, one entry per CDR3 protein. The profile shows 500,000 to 750,000 distinct CDR3 sequences, 15% to 17% of them singletons. The sequenced sample was blood. This clonotype was sampled from a woman aged 30 to 39 with Graves' hyperthyroidism.

The CDR3 reads CAISGTGGNSPLHF. DNA of the CDR3: TGTGCCATCAGTGGGACAGGGGGAAATTCACCCCTCCACTTT. The V and J genes are TRBV10-3 and TRBJ1-6; 10 bases map to TRBD1. The germline V gene encodes CDR1 ENHRY and CDR2 SYGVKD. The trim removed 4 bases at V and 7 bases at J, leaving 1 base unmatched. This CDR3 comprises 14 residues.